This record covers a single TCR beta chain. The germline gives CDR1 MNHEY, CDR2 SMNVEV (reference sequence). Trimming shortened V by 3 bases and J by 8 bases, and 16 bases separated the two germline ends. This CDR3 region has 14 residues. Profiling relied on immunoSEQ multiplex PCR, and the TCRdb table lists in-frame clones only, not all of them. The sample shows some 250,000 clones, 81% of them seen only once. The data originate from a study of blood T cell repertoires in COVID-19. This chain connects TRBV27 to TRBJ1-2, with D perhaps matching TRBD1 (5 bases). The source material was peripheral blood. The TCR was taken from an older woman with active or convalescent COVID-19. DNA for the CDR3: TGTGCCAGCAGTTTTATCGAGCCAGGGTCCGGCTACACCTTC. This sequence encodes CASSFIEPGSGYTF.